This note documents a single T cell receptor (beta chain) sequence. A few counts support this clone. Its binding antigen is unknown. No qualities accompany the bases; no much larger clone lies one base away. In total, 600 or so healthy bone marrow donors made up the cohort. At the time of sampling, all cohort members were nominally healthy, though unrecorded immune exposures were likely present. The donor was CMV seropositive and was included in the group of 300 or so seropositive cohort members. A peripheral blood sample was collected from each donor, and TCR beta sequencing was performed on peripheral blood mononuclear cells. The Qiagen DNeasy Blood Extraction Kit was used to extract genomic DNA from the blood cell samples. This sample stems from a study of cytomegalovirus exposure and HLA in healthy donors (dated by TCRdb to about 2017). Describing the broader study: In an earlier analysis of approximately 640 of the donors, 276 Gb of sequence data and 90 million to 120 million unique TCR beta sequences from about 190 million T cells were reported. An early release covering 550 to 650 HLA-typed donors comprised approximately 290 gigabases of sequencing data and tens of millions of unique TCR sequences. Among the roughly 400 genotyped donors, around 81% belonged to the genetic ancestry cluster associated with self-reported Caucasian donors. The study aimed to test whether cataloging public T cell receptors could reveal signatures of past pathogen exposure. Using immunosequencing, the study profiled T cell repertoires from some 670 subjects and related those repertoires to cytomegalovirus serostatus. In addition to the first cohort of 650 to 750 subjects, a separate validation cohort of 130 or so different subjects was used. High-throughput TCR immunosequencing, statistical association of individual TCRs with disease status, and machine learning were combined to predict cytomegalovirus infection status. To study patterns of TCR occurrence, a later analysis re-analyzed previously published TCR beta repertoires from 666 donors and added high-resolution HLA genotyping. The later analysis used no new phenotypic data to find candidate immune exposures, relying instead on TCR beta sequences and their occurrence across donors. An earlier analysis of around 540 of the donors applied high-throughput TCR beta sequencing to assess whether each TCR beta V gene segment acted as functional or pseudogenic. Donor age, sex, ethnicity and CMV serostatus were collected together with the repertoire data. In a later genetic analysis, genome-wide SNP genotypes for about 55% of the 666 donors were used, and that subset was treated as a discovery cohort. Every repertoire in the discovery cohort had been generated on one and the same sequencing platform. HLA typing included class I and class II loci at four-digit resolution. Typing coverage varied by locus: 629-630 donors for A, B, C, DRB1 and DQB1; roughly 520 for DQA1; approximately 610 for DPA1; 450 to 480 for DPB1. Because of strong linkage in the cohort, five DR-DQ haplotypes were treated as single units for association and clustering. Across approximately 420 genotyped donors of the cohort, an average of about 200,000 unique TCR beta nucleotide sequences per donor were sequenced, and approximately 17% of those sequences were non-productive. Results and caveats for the whole study, not just this receptor: Specific HLA alleles were associated with 16,951 TCR beta sequences at a false discovery rate of 0.05 in a later analysis. An earlier analysis of 587 of the donors showed that most TCR beta V segments appeared in productive rearrangements either about 90% or about 30% of the time, which broadly matched IMGT annotations. This cohort had only TCR beta chains sequenced, and the lack of alpha or paired-chain data limited which features could be detected. In a later analysis, HLA-associated TCR beta chains showed more clonal expansion and lower generation probabilities than non-associated chains that were equally common. Linkage disequilibrium might explain the correlated functional status among segregating V segments, but an unknown experimental factor could not be ruled out. A further reported finding was that TCR beta sequences accurately predicted the HLA-A and HLA-B alleles for most subjects in the first cohort. Because some donors lacked HLA typing at each locus, the association tests relied only on the typed subset. A later analysis found that TCR association rates varied across HLA loci, with DRB1 alleles showing the most associated TCRs and HLA-C alleles the fewest. A later analysis reported that several top co-occurrence clusters appeared linked to parvovirus B19, influenza, CMV and Epstein-Barr virus. The only immune exposure information available for the cohort was CMV serostatus. Most TCR sequences were observed very rarely across donors, whereas some public TCRs were present in many individuals. In a later genetic analysis, fewer N-insertions in productive TCRs were reported among donors in an Asian-associated ancestry cluster than the roughly 640-donor mean. According to the authors, the approach could potentially be generalized to other disease states and immunological phenotypes. In vitro tests confirmed that three of the cytomegalovirus-associated TCR beta chains recognize cytomegalovirus antigens. A group of highly shared sequence variants was considered likely to be a technical artifact of the sequencing pipeline. According to a later analysis, most CMV-associated TCR beta chains appeared to be HLA-restricted, and the HLA associations seemed to be driven largely by CMV exposure. Because counts were too low, about 15 rarely observed V segments, including chromosome 9 orphons, were left out of the earlier analysis of 587 of the donors. Cytomegalovirus status was reported to be diagnosed by the classifier with high specificity and sensitivity in both the original and validation cohorts. Some IMGT-functional V segments, including TRBV6-2 and TRBV6-3, could not be told apart with the 87-base-pair reads, so those segments were excluded. Sequencing depth was assumed to be roughly uniform across donors in the presence/absence analyses, though that assumption may not hold. The study listed around 160 TCR beta chains as associated with cytomegalovirus. A later genetic analysis associated a missense DCLRE1C variant with V-gene and J-gene trimming of TCR beta chains, and an independent cohort replicated the association. Assigning TCR associations to individual alleles was difficult when HLA alleles, especially DR and DQ, strongly co-occurred.

Library creation used the immunoSEQ multiplex PCR assay. A mixture of 60 forward primers for TCR Vbeta segments and 13 reverse primers for TCR Jbeta segments was used in the multiplex PCR. The CDR3 region of rearranged TCR beta genes was amplified from genomic DNA by a multiplex PCR assay. Amplified TCR beta libraries were sequenced as 87-base-pair reads on the Illumina HiSeq System. As for how the authors treated the data: A later analysis counted about 80 million unique TCR beta chains across the 670 or so repertoires, and 10 million to 12 million of these chains were shared by at least two donors. To remove PCR and sequencing errors, raw reads were error-corrected and collapsed into unique sequences using a nearest-neighbor algorithm that merged closely related sequences. CDR3 sequences were aligned to IMGT reference sequences to assign V, D and J gene segments. For a sequence to be retained, a match of at least six nucleotides to both a V gene segment and a J gene segment was required. Rearrangements were called productive when the CDR3 lacked stop codons and stayed in frame with V and J; all others were non-productive. Following IMGT convention, CDR3 was defined as the stretch from the second conserved V-encoded cysteine to the conserved J-encoded phenylalanine. The earlier analysis of some 540 of the donors excluded any sequence lacking an unambiguous match to a single V gene segment. An earlier analysis of a few hundred of the donors classified V segments as functional when productive rearrangements were above 56.7% and as segregating when the standard deviation between donors was above 5%. A statistical classification framework was developed to diagnose cytomegalovirus status using the catalog of TCR beta chain sequences. A later analysis assigned V and J genes by comparing TCR nucleotide sequences with IMGT/GENE-DB human TR gene sequences. Using the TCRdist pipeline, a later analysis assigned CDR3 sequences along with most-parsimonious VDJ recombination scenarios. A later analysis defined each TCR beta chain by its CDR3 amino acid sequence plus V-gene family, and excluded reads lacking a unique V-gene family. As a way to deal with suspected cross-contamination and a sequencing artifact, a later analysis dropped approximately 590 nucleotide sequences that were highly shared and had low generation probability. In a later analysis, a clonal expansion index for each public chain was calculated from normalized within-repertoire ranks of inferred template counts. In a later analysis, generation probabilities were computed using a VDJ recombination model fitted to out-of-frame rearrangements, and the results were checked against IGoR. Hypergeometric tests were used in a later analysis to score TCR-TCR, TCR-HLA and TCR-CMV co-occurrence, with a repertoire-size bias correction applied to the TCR pairs. A later analysis estimated false discovery rates by permuting HLA or CMV assignments 20 times. In a later analysis, co-occurring TCRs were grouped using DBSCAN, and TCRdist sequence similarity was added for clustering within HLA-allele-positive subsets. Co-occurrence clustering excluded repertoires with fewer than 30,000 or more than 120,000 public chains, plus five with anomalous nucleotide sharing. Imported from immuneACCESS, the table was reduced by TCRdb to in-frame sequences with V and J called. These copies leave out some clones; in studies compared against another copy, an unresolved V gene accounts for under half, and the cause of the remainder is not known. The DNA was the basis for D and trimming; V, J and clone size are from that table. The sample contains approximately 100,000 clones, more than 60% of them found a single time. The top ten hold 16% of the sample.

CDR1 LNHDA and CDR2 SQIVND were looked up in the germline V gene (reference sequence). The V end loses 6 bases and the J end loses 5 bases, and a stretch of 16 bases separates them. Counted from cysteine to phenylalanine, this CDR3 has 14 amino acids. The DNA shown is the 42-base CDR3, in frame from base 1. Specimen: PBMCs. The clonotype originates from a man in his 60s in good health and CMV-seropositive. The rearranged segments are TRBV19 and TRBJ1-1; there is no confident call for the D gene. The CDR3 protein: CASRAATRETEAFF. In nucleotide form, the sequence is TGTGCCAGTAGAGCGGCTACGCGGGAGACTGAAGCTTTCTTT.